What follows are 31 T cell receptor beta chains derived from one specimen sequenced in a study of cytotoxic CD8 clonotypes in ibrutinib-treated CLL. Repertoires were generated with immunoSEQ multiplex PCR, while TCRdb's copy carries only in-frame clones and drops some. The sample shows 250,000 to 350,000 clones, less than 85% of them seen only once. This sample comprised PBMCs, obtained at disease progression, from a patient treated with ibrutinib. The receptors shown here come from a human donor with chronic lymphocytic leukemia.

The V and J genes are TRBV7-3 and TRBJ2-5; 8 bases line up with TRBD1. The germline CDR1 and CDR2 sequences are SGHTA and FQGTGA. The CDR3 contains 16 residues. V shed 5 bases and J 5 bases; nucleotides not matched to a gene: 13. The CDR3 loop reads CASSLNRAGGVETQYF. In nucleotides, the CDR3 is TGTGCCAGCAGCCTAAATCGAGCAGGGGGCGTTGAGACCCAGTACTTC.

This clone showed up just once. The CDR3 loop reads CASSQERRGFEQYF. Here the CDR3 DNA reads TGCGCCAGCAGCCAAGAAAGGCGTGGGTTCGAGCAGTACTTC. This chain uses TRBV4-3 with TRBJ2-7; D unclear. V lost 0 bases and J 6 bases, leaving 12 bases between the germline ends. The CDR3 loop spans 14 amino acids. Germline CDR1 is LGHNA and CDR2 is YSLEER.

This clone showed up just a few times. The chain recombines TRBV7-8 with TRBJ2-7; D perhaps matches TRBD1 (5 bases). The germline gives CDR1 SGHVS, CDR2 FQNEAQ. The CDR3 contains 14 residues. V lost 5 bases, J lost 2 bases, and 13 bases lay in between. CDR3 DNA: TGTGCCAGCAGCGACCTACAGGTTACCTACGAGCAGTACTTC. It codes for CASSDLQVTYEQYF.

The chain is built from TRBV11-2 and TRBJ2-7; TRBD1 aligns across 9 bases. With V trimmed by 5 bases and J by 3 bases, 5 bases remained unmatched. Germline CDR1 and CDR2: SGHAT and FQNNGV. The CDR3 sequence is 14 residues long. CDR3 residues: CASSRPGQGYEQYF. DNA of the CDR3: TGTGCCAGCAGCCGCCCGGGACAGGGCTACGAGCAGTACTTC.

This chain links TRBV9 with TRBJ2-5; 8 bases map to TRBD1. The CDR3 consists of 14 residues. Trimming at V came to 0 bases and at J to 4 bases, leaving 2 bases not matched to a gene. Per the germline V gene, CDR1 is SGDLS and CDR2 is YYNGEE. CDR3 amino acids: CASSVGTGRETQYF. DNA of the CDR3: TGTGCCAGCAGCGTAGGGACAGGGCGAGAGACCCAGTACTTC.

V usage is TRBV11-1 and J usage is TRBJ1-2; D gene uncertain. The CDR3 is 14 residues long. Germline V gene data show CDR1 as SGHAT and CDR2 as FQDESV (reference sequence). V lost 5 bases, J lost 5 bases, and 15 bases lay in between. As DNA, the CDR3 is TGTGCCAGCAGCCCATTGGACCTCAGATATGGCTACACCTTC. Residues: CASSPLDLRYGYTF. Combining the CDR3 with reference TRBV11-1 and TRBJ1-2 gives the whole variable domain EAEVAQSPRYKITEKSQAVAFWCDPISGHATLYWYRQILGQGPELLVQFQDESVVDDSQLPKDRFSAERLKGVDSTLKIQPAELGDSAMYLCASSPLDLRYGYTFGSGTRLTVV.

The chain is built from TRBV5-4 and TRBJ2-7; D gene ambiguous. The CDR3 extends over 12 amino acids. V was cut by 4 bases and J by 2 bases, with 7 bases left in between. In germline, CDR1 is SGHNT, CDR2 YYREEE (reference sequence). The CDR3 sequence is CASSQDAYEQYF. The CDR3 region has the DNA TGTGCCAGCAGCCAGGACGCCTACGAGCAGTACTTC.

The chain combines TRBV18 with TRBJ2-1, with 11 bases identical to TRBD2. Germline V CDR1 and CDR2: KGHSH, LQKENI. CDR3 length: 17 residues. Germline trimming cut 3 bases from V and 6 bases from J; bases unmatched to any gene: 10. CDR3 coding DNA: TGTGCCAGCTCACCCCGGGCCGGGACTAGCGGTACCAATGAGCAGTTCTTC. It is translated as CASSPRAGTSGTNEQFF. The variable domain in full, completed from reference TRBV18 and TRBJ2-1, reads NAGVMQNPRHLVRRRGQEARLRCSPMKGHSHVYWYRQLPEEGLKFMVYLQKENIIDESGMPKERFSAEFPKEGPSILRIQQVVRGDSAAYFCASSPRAGTSGTNEQFFGPGTRLTVL.

The V call is TRBV10-3, the J call TRBJ2-3; TRBD2 agrees at 7 bases. The V gene's germline CDR1 is ENHRY and CDR2 SYGVKD. The CDR3 covers 13 residues. CDR3 in DNA: TGTGCTATGGCGCTAGCGGAGAGAGATACGCAGTATTTT. This sequence encodes CAMALAERDTQYF.

CDR3 sequence: CASIESARDEQYF. CDR3 in DNA: TGTGCCAGCATCGAATCGGCGCGCGACGAGCAGTACTTC. V is TRBV28 and J is TRBJ2-7; D call uncertain. Germline values: CDR1 MDHEN, CDR2 SYDVKM. The CDR3 has 13 residues. V lost 7 bases to trimming and J lost 5 bases, with 15 bases between them.

J is TRBJ1-2 and V is TRBV10-3; 8 nucleotides match TRBD1. The germline gives CDR1 ENHRY, CDR2 SYGVKD. V gave up 5 bases and J gave up 5 bases; unmatched junction bases: 7. The CDR3 has 14 amino acids. The CDR3, as DNA: TGTGCCATCAGTCCGGGACAGGCAGATTATGGCTACACCTTC. This sequence encodes CAISPGQADYGYTF.

The genes are TRBV29-1 and TRBJ2-7; unclear D gene. This CDR3 has 13 residues. With 6 bases removed from V and 4 bases from J, the gap between germline ends came to 16 bases. Germline V gene sequence: CDR1 SQVTM, CDR2 ANQGSEA. The CDR3 nucleotides read TGCAGCGTCGCCTGGGCGAGCTGGTACGAGCAGTACTTC. This encodes CSVAWASWYEQYF.

The chain combines TRBV28 with TRBJ1-4; no firm D call. V lost 4 bases and J lost 4, with 7 bases in between. The germline gives CDR1 MDHEN, CDR2 SYDVKM. The CDR3 covers 13 residues. As DNA, the CDR3 is TGTGCCAGCAGTTACGGGAGTAATGAAAAACTGTTTTTT. This codes for CASSYGSNEKLFF.

This chain uses TRBV6-4 with TRBJ2-1, with 12 positions matching TRBD2. Trimming at V came to 6 bases and at J to 15 bases, leaving 15 bases not matched to a gene. The CDR3 contains 15 residues. Germline V gene lookup returns CDR1 MRHNA and CDR2 SNTAGT. CDR3 in DNA: TGTGCCAGCAGCGATACTTCTAGCGGGAGGGCTTACCGGTTCTTC. Translation: CASSDTSSGRAYRFF.

The CDR3 is CASSDSLAADTQYF. The CDR3 nucleotides read TGTGCCAGCAGTGACTCCCTGGCCGCAGATACGCAGTATTTT. The rearrangement uses TRBV2 and TRBJ2-3; D unresolved. CDR1 and CDR2 from the germline V gene are SNHLY and FYNNEI. The CDR3 has 14 amino acids. V was cut by 3 bases and J by 4 bases, with 11 bases left in between. Using reference TRBV2 and TRBJ2-3 for the parts outside the CDR3, the full variable domain is EPEVTQTPSHQVTQMGQEVILRCVPISNHLYFYWYRQILGQKVEFLVSFYNNEISEKSEIFDDQFSVERPDGSNFTLKIRSTKLEDSAMYFCASSDSLAADTQYFGPGTRLTVL.

The rearrangement links TRBV7-6 to TRBJ2-7; no reliable D call. Germline CDR1 and CDR2: SGHVS and FNYEAQ. The V gene lost 1 base and the J gene lost 1 base, with 23 bases spanning the gap. CDR3 length equals 19 residues. The CDR3 spells CASSLVAWADISISYEQYF. The CDR3 DNA reads as TGTGCCAGCAGCTTAGTTGCCTGGGCCGATATCTCCATTTCCTACGAGCAGTACTTC. Variable domain in full (rest from reference TRBV7-6 and TRBJ2-7): GAGVSQSPRYKVTKRGQDVALRCDPISGHVSLYWYRQALGQGPEFLTYFNYEAQQDKSGLPNDRFSAERPEGSISTLTIQRTEQRDSAMYRCASSLVAWADISISYEQYFGPGTRLTVT.

The V call is TRBV7-9, the J call TRBJ1-1, with TRBD1 as a possible D gene (6 bases). V lost 3 bases and J lost 2, with 10 bases in between. The CDR3 contains 14 residues. Germline V gene lookup returns CDR1 SEHNR and CDR2 FQNEAQ (reference sequence). The CDR3 sequence: CASSFVQGNTEAFF. CDR3 in DNA: TGTGCCAGCAGCTTCGTACAGGGAAACACTGAAGCTTTCTTT.

The chain links TRBV6-6 to TRBJ2-5; unclear D gene. Looked up from germline, CDR1 is MNHNY and CDR2 is SVGAGI (reference sequence). The V and J ends lost 2 bases and 1 base respectively, with 5 bases between them. This CDR3 is built from 13 residues. Here the CDR3 reads CASSYETQETQYF. CDR3 DNA: TGTGCCAGCAGTTACGAGACCCAAGAGACCCAGTACTTC.

The chain joins TRBV19 to TRBJ1-4; TRBD1 aligns across 7 bases. Trimming at V came to 3 bases and at J to 0 bases, leaving 7 bases not matched to a gene. The V gene's germline CDR1 is LNHDA and CDR2 SQIVND (reference sequence). This CDR3 comprises 17 residues. CDR3 nucleotides: TGTGCCAGTAGTATCAATTCCGGGACAGCAACTAATGAAAAACTGTTTTTT. Its translation is CASSINSGTATNEKLFF.

The genes are TRBV10-3 and TRBJ2-3, with 9 bases identical to TRBD2. Unmatched junction bases numbered 17, after V lost 5 bases and J lost 5 bases. Germline V CDR1 and CDR2: ENHRY, SYGVKD. The CDR3 contains 18 residues. CDR3 in DNA: TGTGCCATCAGTTCCGACAAGGCAGAGCGGGAGGAGATAGATACGCAGTATTTT. Protein sequence: CAISSDKAEREEIDTQYF.

The rearrangement joins TRBV19 to TRBJ2-7; D unresolved. The germline V gene has CDR1 LNHDA and CDR2 SQIVND (reference sequence). V was pared by 1 base and J by 0 bases, with 19 bases between. The CDR3 length is 18 residues. The CDR3 DNA sequence: TGTGCCAGTAGTATAGGAGGTGGTGTGGGCGGCCACTCCTACGAGCAGTACTTC. It is translated as CASSIGGGVGGHSYEQYF.

This sequence joins TRBV7-2 and TRBJ1-2; perhaps TRBD1 as D (5 bases). CDR1 SGHTA and CDR2 FQGNSA come from the germline V gene. The CDR3 is made up of 13 amino acids. Trimming took off 5 bases at V and 0 bases at J, with 7 bases between the two ends. CDR3 nucleotides: TGTGCCAGCAGCGAGACAGCTAACTATGGCTACACCTTC. Translated: CASSETANYGYTF.

V usage is TRBV18 and J usage is TRBJ2-1, with 8 bases fitting TRBD2. The CDR3 has 15 amino acids. Germline CDR1 reads KGHSH; CDR2 reads LQKENI. Trimming took 3 bases from V and 9 from J; bases not matched to a gene: 10. The CDR3 region has the DNA TGTGCCAGCTCACCGGAGCGGGAGTTCGGTGGTGAGCAGTTCTTC. Translated: CASSPEREFGGEQFF.

The chain links TRBV6-5 to TRBJ2-7; tentatively, D is TRBD1 or TRBD2 (5 bases each). CDR3 length: 16 residues. Germline V lookup: CDR1 MNHEY, CDR2 SVGAGI. Trimming left V 2 bases short and J 0 bases short, with 14 bases between. The chain's CDR3 is CASSYRPGTRSYEQYF. Here the CDR3 DNA reads TGTGCCAGCAGTTACCGACCCGGGACCCGCTCCTACGAGCAGTACTTC.

The rearrangement uses TRBV15 and TRBJ1-4; D gene uncertain. Trimming cost V 0 bases and J 6 bases, with 8 bases left between them. CDR1 and CDR2 (germline): LNHNV, YYDKDF (reference sequence). The CDR3 contains 14 residues. The CDR3 DNA sequence: TGTGCCACCAGCAGAGATACTCGGGATGAAAAACTGTTTTTT. Protein: CATSRDTRDEKLFF.

This chain uses TRBV6-1 with TRBJ1-2, with a weak D call TRBD1 (5 bases). Germline lookup yields CDR1 MNHNS and CDR2 SASEGT. The CDR3 consists of 14 residues. V shed 3 bases and J shed 4 bases, with 12 bases lying between them. The CDR3 sequence: CASSEWGKPYGYTF. The CDR3 DNA reads as TGTGCCAGCAGTGAGTGGGGGAAACCCTATGGCTACACCTTC.

The V and J genes are TRBV7-9 and TRBJ2-1; D not resolved. Trimming cost V 0 bases and J 10 bases, with 7 bases left between them. Germline CDR1 is SEHNR and CDR2 is FQNEAQ (reference sequence). This CDR3 is 12 amino acids long. CDR3 sequence: CASSLAADEQFF. The CDR3 DNA is TGTGCCAGCAGCTTAGCAGCCGACGAGCAGTTCTTC.

The chain is built from TRBV7-9 and TRBJ2-7; possible D gene TRBD2, 6 bases. This CDR3 spans 14 amino acids. Germline CDR1 and CDR2: SEHNR and FQNEAQ (reference sequence). V lost 8 bases to trimming and J lost 2 bases, with 16 bases between them. In DNA, the CDR3 is TGTGCCAGCGATTTAGCGGAAGGCCCCTACGAGCAGTACTTC. Amino acid sequence: CASDLAEGPYEQYF.

The chain carries TRBV15 and TRBJ1-4; D is perhaps TRBD1 (6 bases). The CDR3 length is 13 residues. V was clipped by 1 base and J by 9 bases, with 9 bases between them. CDR1 LNHNV and CDR2 YYDKDF come from the germline V gene (reference sequence). Written as DNA, the CDR3 is TGTGCCACCAGCAGAGGGGGGCTTAAAAAACTGTTTTTT. Translating it yields CATSRGGLKKLFF.

This clone was found once. This sequence joins TRBV29-1 and TRBJ1-2, with TRBD1 as a possible D gene (5 bases). The CDR3 has 12 residues. CDR1 is SQVTM and CDR2 is ANQGSEA in the germline V gene. Trimming left V 4 bases short and J 5 bases short, with 11 bases between. The CDR3 loop reads CSVGGEGYGYTF. The CDR3 DNA follows: TGCAGCGTTGGGGGGGAAGGGTATGGCTACACCTTC.

Only a few counts were recorded for this clone. The chain couples TRBV7-2 to TRBJ2-1, with D possibly TRBD2 on 6 matching bases. The germline V and J ends were trimmed by 1 base and 3 bases, with 16 bases remaining between them. This CDR3 has 17 amino acids. Per germline, CDR1 SGHTA and CDR2 FQGNSA. The CDR3 loop reads CASSLVGTQHVYNEQFF. The CDR3 bases are TGTGCCAGCAGCTTAGTCGGGACTCAACACGTCTACAATGAGCAGTTCTTC.